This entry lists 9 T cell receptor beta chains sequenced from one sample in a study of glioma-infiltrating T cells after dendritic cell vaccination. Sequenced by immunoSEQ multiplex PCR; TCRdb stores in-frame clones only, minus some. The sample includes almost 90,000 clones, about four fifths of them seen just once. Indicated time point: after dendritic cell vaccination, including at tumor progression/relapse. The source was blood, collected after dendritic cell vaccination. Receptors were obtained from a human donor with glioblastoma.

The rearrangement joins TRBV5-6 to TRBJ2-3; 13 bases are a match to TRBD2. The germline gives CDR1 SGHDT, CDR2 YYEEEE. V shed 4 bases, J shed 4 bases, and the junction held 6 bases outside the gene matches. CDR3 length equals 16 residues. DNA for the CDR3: TGTGCCAGCAGCCGGCTGGGACTAGCGGGGTCAGATACGCAGTATTTT. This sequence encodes CASSRLGLAGSDTQYF.

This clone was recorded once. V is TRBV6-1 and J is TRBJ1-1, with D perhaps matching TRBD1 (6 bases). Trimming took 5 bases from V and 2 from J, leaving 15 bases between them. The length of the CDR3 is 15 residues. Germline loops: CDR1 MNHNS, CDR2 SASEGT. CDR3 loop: CASSPYLGQNTEAFF. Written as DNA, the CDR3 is TGTGCCAGCAGTCCATATCTGGGACAAAACACTGAAGCTTTCTTT.

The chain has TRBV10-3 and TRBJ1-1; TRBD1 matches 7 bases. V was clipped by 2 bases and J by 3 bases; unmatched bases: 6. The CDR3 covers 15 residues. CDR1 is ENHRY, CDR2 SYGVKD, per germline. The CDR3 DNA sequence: TGTGCCATCAGTGAGCAAGGAACAGGGGACACTGAAGCTTTCTTT. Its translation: CAISEQGTGDTEAFF.

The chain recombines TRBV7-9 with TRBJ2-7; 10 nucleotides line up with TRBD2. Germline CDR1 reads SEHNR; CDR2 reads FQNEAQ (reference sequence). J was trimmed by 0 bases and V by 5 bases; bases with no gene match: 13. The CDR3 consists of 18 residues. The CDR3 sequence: CASSLGVAGGFSSYEQYF. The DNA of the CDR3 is TGTGCCAGCAGCCTTGGGGTAGCGGGGGGTTTTAGCTCCTACGAGCAGTACTTC.

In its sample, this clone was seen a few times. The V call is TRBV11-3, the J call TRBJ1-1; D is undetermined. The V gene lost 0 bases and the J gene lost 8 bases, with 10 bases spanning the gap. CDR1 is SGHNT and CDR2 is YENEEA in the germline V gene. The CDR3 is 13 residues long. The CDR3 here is CASSLEGAGEAFF. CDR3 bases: TGTGCCAGCAGCTTAGAGGGAGCAGGAGAAGCTTTCTTT.

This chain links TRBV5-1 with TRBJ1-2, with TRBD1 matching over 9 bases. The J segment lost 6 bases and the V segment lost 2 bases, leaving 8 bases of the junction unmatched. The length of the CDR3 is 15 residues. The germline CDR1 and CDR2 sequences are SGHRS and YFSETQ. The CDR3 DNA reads TGCGCCAGCAGCTTTTACAGGGGGCGGGAGGATGGCTACACCTTC. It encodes CASSFYRGREDGYTF.

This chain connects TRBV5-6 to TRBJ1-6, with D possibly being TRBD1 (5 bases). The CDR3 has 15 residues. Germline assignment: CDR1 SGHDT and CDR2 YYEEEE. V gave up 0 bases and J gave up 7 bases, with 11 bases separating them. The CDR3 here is CASSLVRTGNSPLHF. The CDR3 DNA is TGTGCCAGCAGCTTGGTCCGAACAGGCAATTCACCCCTCCACTTT.

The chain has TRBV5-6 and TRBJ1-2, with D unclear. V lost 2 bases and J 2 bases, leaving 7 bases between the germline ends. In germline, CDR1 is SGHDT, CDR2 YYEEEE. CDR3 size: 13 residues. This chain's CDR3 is CASSLSRNYGYTF. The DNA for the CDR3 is TGTGCCAGCAGCTTATCACGGAACTATGGCTACACCTTC.

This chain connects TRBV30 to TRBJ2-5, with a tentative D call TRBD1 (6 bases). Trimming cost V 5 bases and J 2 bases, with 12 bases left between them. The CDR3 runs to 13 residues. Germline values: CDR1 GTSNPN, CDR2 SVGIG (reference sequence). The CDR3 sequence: CAWGPGQQETQYF. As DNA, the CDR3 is TGTGCCTGGGGCCCAGGACAGCAAGAGACCCAGTACTTC.